This T cell receptor (beta chain) was recovered during a study of PD-1 blockade in classical Hodgkin lymphoma. The germline V gene has CDR1 SGHVS and CDR2 FQNEAQ. The germline V and J ends were trimmed by 6 bases and 7 bases, with 18 bases remaining between them. This CDR3 is 15 amino acids long. Sequenced by immunoSEQ multiplex PCR; TCRdb stores in-frame clones only, minus some. The sample shows more than 12,000 clones, 90% to 95% of them seen only once. Indicated time point: newly diagnosed, previously untreated cHL patient sample. Isolation of CD8+ T cells from thawed PBMCs used magnetic negative selection.

This clonotype was obtained from a human donor with classical Hodgkin lymphoma. The chain employs TRBV7-8 and TRBJ1-4, with D possibly being TRBD1 (5 bases). Sequencing input: CD8+ T cells from blood. CDR3 region: CASSLAEQGGEKLFF. Written as DNA, the CDR3 is TGTGCCAGCAGTCTCGCGGAGCAGGGCGGTGAAAAACTGTTTTTT.